The 20 T cell receptor beta chains presented below share a single source sample, sequenced in a study of T cell repertoires in cytomegalovirus infection. TCRdb re-derived calls from the reads in MiXCR, one entry per CDR3 protein. The table lists a few hundred thousand distinct CDR3 sequences, 8% to 9.5% of them singletons. Material: PBMCs. The origin of the receptors is a human donor in good health (CMV status not recorded). Some clones in this sample may be carry-over from other donors' samples.

The V gene is TRBV30, the J gene TRBJ1-1, with D perhaps matching TRBD1 (6 bases). V was cut by 4 bases and J by 0 bases, with 21 bases left in between. In germline, CDR1 is GTSNPN, CDR2 SVGIG (reference sequence). The CDR3 has 17 amino acids. The CDR3 bases are TGTGCCTGGACCCAGTGGACAGCCAGCACGGTGAACACTGAAGCTTTCTTT. Translated: CAWTQWTASTVNTEAFF. Supplemented by reference TRBV30 and TRBJ1-1, the full variable domain reads SQTIHQWPATLVQPVGSPLSLECTVEGTSNPNLYWYRQAAGRGLQLLFYSVGIGQISSEVPQNLSASRPQDRQFILSSKKLLLSDSGFYLCAWTQWTASTVNTEAFFGQGTRLTVV.

This clonotype turned up a few times. The chain links TRBV6-5 to TRBJ1-1; D perhaps matches TRBD1 (5 bases). The CDR3 totals 13 residues. CDR1 is MNHEY and CDR2 is SVGAGI in the germline V gene. V was trimmed by 5 bases and J by 3 bases, leaving 10 bases between them. The CDR3 sequence is CASSKRGHTEAFF. The CDR3 DNA reads TGTGCCAGCAGTAAAAGGGGTCACACTGAAGCTTTCTTT.

The J gene is TRBJ2-1, the V gene TRBV4-3, with D possibly matching TRBD1 (5 bases). CDR3 length: 16 residues. V was pared by 1 base and J by 4 bases, with 14 bases between. Germline V CDR1 and CDR2: LGHNA, YSLEER. This chain's CDR3 is CASSQGAGNGYNEQFF. The CDR3 nucleotides read TGCGCCAGCAGCCAAGGGGCAGGGAACGGGTACAATGAGCAGTTCTTC.

This clonotype was seen once. The V call is TRBV18, the J call TRBJ1-5; D is undetermined. This CDR3 is 14 amino acids long. From germline, CDR1 is KGHSH and CDR2 LQKENI. V was cut by 1 base and J by 1 base, with 5 bases left in between. The CDR3 DNA sequence: TGTGCCAGCTCACCACAGACGAGCAATCAGCCCCAGCATTTT. It encodes CASSPQTSNQPQHF.

On this clonotype: This clone may be a read error of a much larger clone one base away. The J gene is TRBJ2-5, the V gene TRBV12-3 or TRBV12-4, with a tentative D call TRBD2 (6 bases). The CDR3 is made up of 15 amino acids. CDR3 sequence reads: CTSSSPIFGGGTQYF. CDR3 DNA: TGTACCAGCAGTTCCCCTATATTTGGGGGAGGGACCCAGTACTTC.

This clonotype occurred a few times. This chain uses TRBV20-1 with TRBJ1-2; 7 nucleotides agree with TRBD1. Germline assignment: CDR1 DFQATT and CDR2 SNEGSKA (reference sequence). J lost 4 bases, V lost 4 bases, and 9 bases had no gene match. The CDR3 contains 14 residues. CDR3 in DNA: TGCAGTGCTACGTTCTTACAGGGGAGCTATGGCTACACCTTC. It is translated as CSATFLQGSYGYTF.

In this sample, this clonotype turned up many times. The gene calls are TRBV7-9 and TRBJ1-2; perhaps TRBD1 as D (5 bases). Trimming left V 3 bases short and J 5 bases short, with 13 bases between. CDR3 length: 14 amino acids. Germline values: CDR1 SEHNR, CDR2 FQNEAQ (reference sequence). CDR3 DNA: TGTGCCAGCAGCTTGGACATGGGGCCTTATGGCTACACCTTC. This sequence encodes CASSLDMGPYGYTF. Full variable domain (missing parts from reference TRBV7-9 and TRBJ1-2): DTGVSQNPRHKITKRGQNVTFRCDPISEHNRLYWYRQTLGQGPEFLTYFQNEAQLEKSRLLSDRFSAERPKGSFSTLEIQRTEQGDSAMYLCASSLDMGPYGYTFGSGTRLTVV.

This clonotype was seen repeatedly, ten times or more. The chain uses TRBV7-2 and TRBJ2-5, with D possibly being TRBD2 (6 bases). The CDR3 runs to 16 residues. V was trimmed by 0 bases and J by 5 bases, leaving 16 bases between them. Germline CDR1 and CDR2: SGHTA and FQGNSA. In nucleotides, the CDR3 is TGTGCCAGCAGCTTAGCCCGCCCCCGGGGAGGTGAGACCCAGTACTTC. Translation: CASSLARPRGGETQYF.

This clonotype was detected a few times. The chain uses TRBV7-2 and TRBJ2-7, with TRBD1 identical over 7 bases. CDR1 SGHTA and CDR2 FQGNSA come from the germline V gene. The CDR3 sequence is 15 residues long. V trimming: 5 bases; J trimming: 2 bases; junction bases outside the gene matches: 9. This CDR3 is CASSPGTVKAYEQYF. CDR3 nucleotide sequence: TGTGCCAGCAGCCCAGGGACAGTCAAAGCCTACGAGCAGTACTTC.

The V gene is TRBV2, the J gene TRBJ2-3; a weak D match, TRBD1 (5 bases). In germline, CDR1 is SNHLY, CDR2 FYNNEI. V lost 6 bases and J 3 bases, leaving 13 bases between the germline ends. The CDR3 is 14 residues long. CDR3 in amino acids: CASRYDSNTDTQYF. The CDR3, as DNA: TGTGCCAGCAGATATGACAGCAATACAGATACGCAGTATTTT.

Turning to this clonotype: The germline gene is not matched at one end of the junction; a read error may be the cause. The chain combines TRBV4-1 with TRBJ1-1; possibly TRBD1 for D (6 bases). The CDR3 has 16 amino acids. CDR1 and CDR2 from the germline V gene are MGHRA and YSYEKL. The CDR3 sequence: CASSQVSGVGNTEAFF. In nucleotides, the CDR3 is TGTGCCAGCAGCCAAGTATCAGGGGTGGGGAACACTGAAGCTTTCTTT.

This chain connects TRBV4-1 to TRBJ2-1, with 7 bases identical to TRBD2. Germline V CDR1 and CDR2: MGHRA, YSYEKL. This CDR3 contains 16 residues. The V segment lost 4 bases and the J segment 8 bases; nucleotides outside the gene matches: 14. The chain's CDR3 is CASSPWGGVSTYEQFF. CDR3 coding DNA: TGCGCCAGCAGCCCTTGGGGAGGGGTGTCAACGTATGAGCAGTTCTTC.

The sample holds many counts of this clonotype. This sequence joins TRBV28 and TRBJ1-2; 8 bases align to TRBD1. There are 15 residues in the CDR3. The germline CDR1 and CDR2 sequences are MDHEN and SYDVKM. The trim removed 6 bases at V and 4 bases at J, leaving 10 bases unmatched. The CDR3 protein is CASSTRQGKGYGYTF. Here the CDR3 DNA reads TGTGCCAGCAGCACCCGACAGGGGAAGGGCTATGGCTACACCTTC.

J is TRBJ2-2 and V is TRBV24-1; 7 bases align to TRBD1. There are 15 residues in the CDR3. The V segment lost 5 bases and the J segment 7 bases; nucleotides outside the gene matches: 9. The germline CDR1 and CDR2 sequences are KGHDR and SFDVKD. CDR3 amino acids: CATSATDRMVGELFF. For the CDR3, the DNA is TGTGCCACCAGTGCCACGGACAGGATGGTCGGGGAGCTGTTTTTT.

The chain combines TRBV7-9 with TRBJ1-2; possibly TRBD1 for D (6 bases). Germline-derived CDR1 and CDR2 are SEHNR and FQNEAQ (reference sequence). The CDR3 totals 14 residues. V lost 5 bases, J lost 8 bases, and 18 bases lay in between. The CDR3 spells CASSRSGTLWGYTF. For the CDR3, the DNA is TGTGCCAGCAGCCGAAGCGGGACATTATGGGGCTACACCTTC.

In DNA form, the CDR3 reads TGTGCCATCAGTTCTAGCGGGAGAAACAATGAGCAGTTCTTC. Residues: CAISSSGRNNEQFF. J is TRBJ2-1 and V is TRBV10-3; 10 bases are shared with TRBD2. V shed 5 bases and J 5 bases; nucleotides not matched to a gene: 3. This CDR3 contains 14 residues. Germline CDR1 reads ENHRY; CDR2 reads SYGVKD.

The chain links TRBV6-2 or TRBV6-3 to TRBJ2-5, with D possibly TRBD1 on 6 matching bases. The CDR3 is made up of 14 amino acids. V lost 4 bases and J 5 bases, leaving 14 bases between the germline ends. Germline-derived CDR1 and CDR2 are MNHEY and SVGEGT. CDR3 nucleotide sequence: TGTGCCAGCAGTTTTGGACAGCCCTCGGAGACCCAGTACTTC. It translates to CASSFGQPSETQYF.

Many counts were recorded for this clonotype. The chain couples TRBV7-9 to TRBJ1-1; D gene ambiguous. The V end was cut by 3 bases, the J end by 1 base, with 18 bases between. The CDR3 runs to 17 residues. The germline V gene has CDR1 SEHNR and CDR2 FQNEAQ (reference sequence). CDR3 residues: CASSFVGRTVSNTEAFF. CDR3 bases: TGTGCCAGCAGCTTTGTCGGCCGTACTGTTTCGAACACTGAAGCTTTCTTT. The full variable domain, rest sourced from reference TRBV7-9 and TRBJ1-1, is DTGVSQNPRHKITKRGQNVTFRCDPISEHNRLYWYRQTLGQGPEFLTYFQNEAQLEKSRLLSDRFSAERPKGSFSTLEIQRTEQGDSAMYLCASSFVGRTVSNTEAFFGQGTRLTVV.

The rearrangement joins TRBV24-1 to TRBJ2-1; 9 bases line up with TRBD2. Germline CDR1 and CDR2: KGHDR and SFDVKD. J gave up 9 bases and V 0 bases, and 5 bases lay outside the gene matches. This CDR3 is built from 15 residues. The CDR3 DNA sequence: TGTGCCACCAGTGATTTGCGGTCTAGCGGGACTGAGCAGTTCTTC. Protein sequence: CATSDLRSSGTEQFF.

This clonotype came up many times. The V call is TRBV7-2, the J call TRBJ2-3; D might be TRBD2 (6 bases). The CDR3 sequence is 13 residues long. V lost 5 bases to trimming and J lost 1 base, with 7 bases between them. CDR1 and CDR2 from the germline V gene are SGHTA and FQGNSA. Here the CDR3 reads CASSAGRTDTQYF. The CDR3 nucleotides read TGTGCCAGCAGCGCGGGGCGCACAGATACGCAGTATTTT.